This TCR beta chain stems from a study of T-cell memory formation after mild COVID-19. The study's findings and limits: Unconfirmed was the SARS-CoV-2 specificity of second-wave clones that peaked on day 37.

CDR1 MNHEY and CDR2 SVGEGT come from the germline V gene. V was cut by 1 base and J by 7 bases, with 18 bases left in between. CDR3 size: 16 residues. Each CDR3 protein is one row after TCRdb ran MiXCR on the 5' RACE reads. The data contain 300,000 to 350,000 distinct CDR3 sequences, approximately 20% of them singletons. This clonotype was found many times. No antigen is known for it. The source material was PBMCs or a T cell subset sorted from them (not recorded which). The gene calls are TRBV6-2 or TRBV6-3 and TRBJ2-3; D call uncertain. This TCR was recovered from a man aged 18 to 30 who had mild COVID-19 (a few samples of this study predate the infection). Cell type and time point are not known. CDR3 sequence: CASSYWSAGRVNTQYF. The CDR3 DNA follows: TGTGCCAGCAGTTACTGGTCGGCAGGCCGGGTGAATACGCAGTATTTT.